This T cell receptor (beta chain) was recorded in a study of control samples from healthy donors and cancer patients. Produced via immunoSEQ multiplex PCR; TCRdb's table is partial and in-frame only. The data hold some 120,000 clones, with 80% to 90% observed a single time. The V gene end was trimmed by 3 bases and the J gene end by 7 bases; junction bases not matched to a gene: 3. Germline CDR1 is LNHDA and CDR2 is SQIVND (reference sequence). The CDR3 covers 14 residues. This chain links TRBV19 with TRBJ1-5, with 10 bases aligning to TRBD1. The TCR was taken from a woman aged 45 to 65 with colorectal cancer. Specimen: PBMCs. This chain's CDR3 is CASSMGTGEQPQHF. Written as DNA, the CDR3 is TGTGCCAGTAGTATGGGGACAGGGGAGCAGCCCCAGCATTTT. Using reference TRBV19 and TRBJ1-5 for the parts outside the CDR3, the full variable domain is DGGITQSPKYLFRKEGQNVTLSCEQNLNHDAMYWYRQDPGQGLRLIYYSQIVNDFQKGDIAEGYSVSREKKESFPLTVTSAQKNPTAFYLCASSMGTGEQPQHFGDGTRLSIL.